The clone carrying this T cell receptor (beta chain) was detected a few times. The record originates from a study of T cells in localized non-small cell lung cancer. The CDR3 has 15 amino acids. Germline CDR1 SGHTA, CDR2 FQGTGA. V dropped 5 bases and J dropped 1; count of bases not matched to a gene: 6. The data were produced by immunoSEQ multiplex PCR, yet TCRdb's version contains in-frame clones alone and is incomplete. The sample shows 53,000 or so clones, approximately 80% of them seen only once. The starting material was peripheral blood mononuclear cells, obtained before any cancer treatment. V usage is TRBV7-3 and J usage is TRBJ1-1, with 8 bases fitting TRBD1. This sequence was found in a man aged 35 to 70 with stage III lung adenocarcinoma. The CDR3 DNA reads TGTGCCAGCAGCGTCCAGGGGGCCCCGAACACTGAAGCTTTCTTT. It specifies CASSVQGAPNTEAFF.